The source of this T cell receptor beta chain is a study of T cells in localized non-small cell lung cancer. General study findings and limits: Turning up in adjacent lung were a median about 56 of the top 100 tumor clones. Higher blood T cell density went with longer overall survival. Uninvolved adjacent lung had more T cell clonality than any other tissue, topping tumor.

The table came from immunoSEQ multiplex PCR; TCRdb's copy has only in-frame clones and leaves some out. The repertoire includes tens of thousands of clones, approximately 90% of them detected once, and approximately 5% sits in the top ten. This clone was counted once. Its antigen is unidentified. The sequencing here drew on peripheral blood, taken before any cancer treatment. The clonotype originates from a woman aged 35 to 70 with stage I lung adenocarcinoma.

The CDR3 protein is CASSSVRFRPDTQYF. CDR3 nucleotides: TGTGCCAGCAGTTCCGTTAGGTTCCGCCCAGATACGCAGTATTTT. This chain links TRBV7-8 with TRBJ2-3; D call uncertain. The CDR3 length is 15 residues. V shed 6 bases and J shed 4 bases, with 17 bases lying between them. Germline V gene sequence: CDR1 SGHVS, CDR2 FQNEAQ.